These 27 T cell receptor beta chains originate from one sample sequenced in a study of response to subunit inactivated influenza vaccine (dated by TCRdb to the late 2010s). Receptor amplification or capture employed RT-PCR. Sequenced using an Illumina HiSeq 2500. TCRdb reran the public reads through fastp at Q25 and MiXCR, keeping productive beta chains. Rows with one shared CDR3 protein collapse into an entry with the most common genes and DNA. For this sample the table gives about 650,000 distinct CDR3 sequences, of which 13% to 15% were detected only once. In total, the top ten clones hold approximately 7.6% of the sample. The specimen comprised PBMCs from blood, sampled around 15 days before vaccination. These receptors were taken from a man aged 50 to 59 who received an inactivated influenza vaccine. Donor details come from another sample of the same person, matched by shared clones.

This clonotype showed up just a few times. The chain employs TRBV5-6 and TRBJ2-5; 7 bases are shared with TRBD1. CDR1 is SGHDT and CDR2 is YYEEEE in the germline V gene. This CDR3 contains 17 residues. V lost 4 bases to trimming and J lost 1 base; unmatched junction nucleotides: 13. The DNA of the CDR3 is TGTGCCAGCAGCCGTTTTGGCCTCCGGGACAGCCAAGAGACCCAGTACTTC. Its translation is CASSRFGLRDSQETQYF.

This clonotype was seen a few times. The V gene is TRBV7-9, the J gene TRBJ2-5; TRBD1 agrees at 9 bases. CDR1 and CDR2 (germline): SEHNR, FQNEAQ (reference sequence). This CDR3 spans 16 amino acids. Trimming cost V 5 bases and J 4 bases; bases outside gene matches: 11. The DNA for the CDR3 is TGTGCCAGCAGCCGATCCAACAGGGGGCGAGGAGAGACCCAGTACTTC. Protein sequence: CASSRSNRGRGETQYF.

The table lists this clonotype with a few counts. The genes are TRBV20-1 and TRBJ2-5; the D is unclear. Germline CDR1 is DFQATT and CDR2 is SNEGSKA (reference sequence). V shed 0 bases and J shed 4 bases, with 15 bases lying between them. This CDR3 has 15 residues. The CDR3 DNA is TGCAGTGCTAGAGATTCGACTCACGGACGAGAGACCCAGTACTTC. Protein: CSARDSTHGRETQYF.

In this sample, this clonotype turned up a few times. CDR3 in DNA: TGTGCCAGCAGTTTAAGAGGGGGCCCCAATGAGCAGTTCTTC. Translation: CASSLRGGPNEQFF. This rearrangement joins TRBV27 to TRBJ2-1, with TRBD1 matching 7 bases. The CDR3 length is 14 residues. Germline-derived CDR1 and CDR2 are MNHEY and SMNVEV (reference sequence). Unmatched junction bases numbered 4, after V lost 2 bases and J lost 6 bases.

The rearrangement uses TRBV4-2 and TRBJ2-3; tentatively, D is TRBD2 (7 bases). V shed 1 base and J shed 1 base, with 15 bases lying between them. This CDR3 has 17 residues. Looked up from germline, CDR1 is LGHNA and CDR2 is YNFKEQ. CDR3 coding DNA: TGTGCCAGCAGCCAAGGGGGGGGGCCCCATGGCACAGATACGCAGTATTTT. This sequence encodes CASSQGGGPHGTDTQYF.

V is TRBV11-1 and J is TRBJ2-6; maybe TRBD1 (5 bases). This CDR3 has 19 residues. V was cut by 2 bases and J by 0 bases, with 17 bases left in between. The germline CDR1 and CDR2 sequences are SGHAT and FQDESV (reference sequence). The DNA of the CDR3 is TGTGCCAGCAGCTTAATAGGGGCCTTACCGAGCTCTGGGGCCAACGTCCTGACTTTC. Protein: CASSLIGALPSSGANVLTF.

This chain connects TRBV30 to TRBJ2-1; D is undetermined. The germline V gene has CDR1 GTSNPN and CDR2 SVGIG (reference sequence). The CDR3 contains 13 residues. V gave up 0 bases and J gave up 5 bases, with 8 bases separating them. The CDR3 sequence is CAWSVRVDNEQFF. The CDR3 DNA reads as TGTGCCTGGAGTGTACGGGTTGACAATGAGCAGTTCTTC.

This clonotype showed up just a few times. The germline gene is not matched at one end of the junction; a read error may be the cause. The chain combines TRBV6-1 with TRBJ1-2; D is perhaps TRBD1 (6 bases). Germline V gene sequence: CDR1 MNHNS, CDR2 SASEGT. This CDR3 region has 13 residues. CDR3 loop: CASRQTGSYGYAF. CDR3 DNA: TGTGCCAGCAGACAAACAGGGTCCTATGGCTACGCCTTC.

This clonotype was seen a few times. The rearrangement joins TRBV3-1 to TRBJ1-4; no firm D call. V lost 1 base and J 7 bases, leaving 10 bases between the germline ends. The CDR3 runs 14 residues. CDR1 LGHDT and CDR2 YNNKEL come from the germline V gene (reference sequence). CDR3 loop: CASSQGSPAEKLFF. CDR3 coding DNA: TGTGCCAGCAGCCAAGGTAGTCCTGCTGAAAAACTGTTTTTT.

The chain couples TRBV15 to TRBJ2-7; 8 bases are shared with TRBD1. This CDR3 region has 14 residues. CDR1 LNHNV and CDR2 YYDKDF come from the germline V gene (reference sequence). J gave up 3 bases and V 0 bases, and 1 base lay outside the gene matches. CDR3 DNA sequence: TGTGCCACCAGCAGAGATACAGGGGGCTACGAGCAGTACTTC. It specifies CATSRDTGGYEQYF.

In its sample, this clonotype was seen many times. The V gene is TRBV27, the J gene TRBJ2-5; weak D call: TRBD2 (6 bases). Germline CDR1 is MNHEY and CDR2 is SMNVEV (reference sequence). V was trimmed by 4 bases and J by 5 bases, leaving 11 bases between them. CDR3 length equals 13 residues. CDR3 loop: CASSWGEQETQYF. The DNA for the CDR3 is TGTGCCAGCAGTTGGGGGGAGCAGGAGACCCAGTACTTC.

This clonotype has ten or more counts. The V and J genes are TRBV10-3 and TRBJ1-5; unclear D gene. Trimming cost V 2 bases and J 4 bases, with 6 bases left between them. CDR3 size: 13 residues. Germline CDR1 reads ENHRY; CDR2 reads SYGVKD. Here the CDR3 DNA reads TGTGCCATCAGTGAGAATGAGAATCAGCCCCAGCATTTT. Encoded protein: CAISENENQPQHF.

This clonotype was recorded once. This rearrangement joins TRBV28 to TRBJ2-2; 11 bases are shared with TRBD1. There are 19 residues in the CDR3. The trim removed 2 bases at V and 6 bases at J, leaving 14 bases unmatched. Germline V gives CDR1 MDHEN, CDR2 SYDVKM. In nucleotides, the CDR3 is TGTGCCAGCAGTTTACGACCTAGGACAGGGGGCGTTCGGTCCGGGGAGCTGTTTTTT. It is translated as CASSLRPRTGGVRSGELFF.

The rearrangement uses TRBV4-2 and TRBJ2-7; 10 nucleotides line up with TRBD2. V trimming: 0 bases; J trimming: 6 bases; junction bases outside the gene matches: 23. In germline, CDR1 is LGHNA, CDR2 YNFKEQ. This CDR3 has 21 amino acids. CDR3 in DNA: TGTGCCAGCAGCCAAGATAAAAAACAGGGGAGAGGTCTAGCGGGGGAGGGCGAGCAGTACTTC. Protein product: CASSQDKKQGRGLAGEGEQYF.

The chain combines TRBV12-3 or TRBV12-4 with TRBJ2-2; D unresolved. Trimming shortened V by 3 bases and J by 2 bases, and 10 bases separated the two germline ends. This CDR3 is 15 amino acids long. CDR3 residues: CASSFEQLNTGELFF. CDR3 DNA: TGTGCCAGCAGTTTCGAACAGCTTAACACCGGGGAGCTGTTTTTT.

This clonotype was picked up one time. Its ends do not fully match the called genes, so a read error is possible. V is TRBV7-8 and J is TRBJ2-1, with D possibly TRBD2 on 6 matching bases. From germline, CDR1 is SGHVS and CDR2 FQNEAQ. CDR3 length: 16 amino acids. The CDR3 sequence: CASSLNWWDSTNEQLF. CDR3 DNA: TGTGCCAGCAGCCTTAATTGGTGGGACTCCACTAATGAGCAGCTCTTC.

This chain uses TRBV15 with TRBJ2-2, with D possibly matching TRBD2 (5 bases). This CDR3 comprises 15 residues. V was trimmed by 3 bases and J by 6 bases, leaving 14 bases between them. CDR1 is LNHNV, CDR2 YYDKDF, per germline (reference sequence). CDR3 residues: CATSSALLDAGELFF. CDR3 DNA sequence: TGTGCCACCAGCAGTGCTCTACTAGACGCCGGGGAGCTGTTTTTT.

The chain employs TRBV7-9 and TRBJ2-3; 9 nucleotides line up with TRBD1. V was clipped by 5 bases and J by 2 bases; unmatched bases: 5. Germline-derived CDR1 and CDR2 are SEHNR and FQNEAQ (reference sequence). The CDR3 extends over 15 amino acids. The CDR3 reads CASSNGQGHTDTQYF. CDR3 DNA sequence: TGTGCCAGCAGCAACGGACAGGGGCACACAGATACGCAGTATTTT.

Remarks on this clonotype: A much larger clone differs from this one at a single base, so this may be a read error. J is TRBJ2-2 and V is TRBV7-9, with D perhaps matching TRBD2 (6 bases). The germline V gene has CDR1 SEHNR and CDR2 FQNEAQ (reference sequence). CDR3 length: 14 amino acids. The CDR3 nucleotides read TGTGCCAGCAGCTTATCGGGGGACGCCGGGGATCTGTTTTTT. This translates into CASSLSGDAGDLFF.

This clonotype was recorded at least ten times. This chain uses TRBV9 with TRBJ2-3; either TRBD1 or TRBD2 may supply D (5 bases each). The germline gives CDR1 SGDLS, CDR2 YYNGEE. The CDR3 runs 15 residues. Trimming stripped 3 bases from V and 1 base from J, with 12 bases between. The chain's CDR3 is CASSAGPGGTDTQYF. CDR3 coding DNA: TGTGCCAGCAGCGCGGGACCCGGCGGCACAGATACGCAGTATTTT.

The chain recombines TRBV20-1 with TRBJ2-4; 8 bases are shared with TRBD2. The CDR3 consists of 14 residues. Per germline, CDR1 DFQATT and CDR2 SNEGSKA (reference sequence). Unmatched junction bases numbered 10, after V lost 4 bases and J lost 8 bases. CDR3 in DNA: TGCAGTGCTACCTCCCAGCGGGAGTGGTACATTCAGTACTTC. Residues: CSATSQREWYIQYF.

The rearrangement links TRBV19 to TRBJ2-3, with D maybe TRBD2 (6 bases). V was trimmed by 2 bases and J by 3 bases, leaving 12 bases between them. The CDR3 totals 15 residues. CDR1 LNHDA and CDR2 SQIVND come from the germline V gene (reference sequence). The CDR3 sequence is CASSIRSTSTDTQYF. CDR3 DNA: TGTGCCAGTAGTATACGTTCGACTAGTACAGATACGCAGTATTTT.

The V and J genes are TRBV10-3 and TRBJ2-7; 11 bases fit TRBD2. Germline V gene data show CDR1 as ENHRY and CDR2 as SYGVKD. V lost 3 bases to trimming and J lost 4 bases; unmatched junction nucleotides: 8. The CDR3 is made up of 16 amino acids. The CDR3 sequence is CAISDWGLAAQYEQYF. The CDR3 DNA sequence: TGTGCCATCAGTGACTGGGGACTAGCGGCGCAATACGAGCAGTACTTC.

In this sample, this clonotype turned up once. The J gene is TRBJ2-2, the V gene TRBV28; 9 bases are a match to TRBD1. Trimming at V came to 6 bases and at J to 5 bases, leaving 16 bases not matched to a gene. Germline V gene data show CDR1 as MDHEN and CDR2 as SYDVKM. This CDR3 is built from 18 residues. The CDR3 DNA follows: TGTGCCAGCAGACCCCACTCGGACAGGGGAGTTAGGACCGGGGAGCTGTTTTTT. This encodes CASRPHSDRGVRTGELFF. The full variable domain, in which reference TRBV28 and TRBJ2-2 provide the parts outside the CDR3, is DVKVTQSSRYLVKRTGEKVFLECVQDMDHENMFWYRQDPGLGLRLIYFSYDVKMKEKGDIPEGYSVSREKKERFSLILESASTNQTSMYLCASRPHSDRGVRTGELFFGEGSRLTVL.

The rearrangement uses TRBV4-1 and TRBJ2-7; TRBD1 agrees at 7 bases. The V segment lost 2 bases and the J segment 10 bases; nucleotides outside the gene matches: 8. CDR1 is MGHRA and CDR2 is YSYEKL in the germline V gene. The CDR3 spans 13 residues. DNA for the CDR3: TGCGCCAGCAGCCAACCGGGACAGCCATACCAGTACTTC. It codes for CASSQPGQPYQYF.

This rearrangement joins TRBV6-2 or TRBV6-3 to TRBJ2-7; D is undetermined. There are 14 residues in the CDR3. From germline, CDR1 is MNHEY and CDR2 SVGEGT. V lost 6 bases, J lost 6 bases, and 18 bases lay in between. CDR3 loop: CASRKEMTSREQYF. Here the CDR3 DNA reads TGTGCCAGCAGAAAGGAGATGACCTCTCGCGAGCAGTACTTC.

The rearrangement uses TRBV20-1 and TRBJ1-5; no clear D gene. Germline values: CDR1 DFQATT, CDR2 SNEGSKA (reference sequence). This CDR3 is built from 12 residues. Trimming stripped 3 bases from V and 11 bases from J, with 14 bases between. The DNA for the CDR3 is TGCAGTGCTAGTAAGTCCGAGGGATCCCAGCATTTT. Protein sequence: CSASKSEGSQHF.